Listed below are T cell receptor beta chains from one sample, sequenced in a study of OX40 agonist ivuxolimab in advanced cancers. Sequencing used immunoSEQ multiplex PCR; TCRdb keeps in-frame clones, though not all of them. The table lists over 55,000 clones, 80% to 95% of them singletons. The sample was CD4+ or CD8+ T cells sorted from blood, taken in a trial of the OX40 agonist ivuxolimab. All receptors come from an adult with an advanced solid tumor such as melanoma, head and neck, liver or kidney cancer. The CDR3 runs from the conserved cysteine through the conserved F or W. D genes are given only for firm matches. Size values are once, few and many counts, or a class for expanded clones, and some rows have none.

J gene | D gene | clone size | V gene | CDR3 DNA | CDR3 protein
TRBJ1-3 | - | - | TRBV5-6 | TGTGCCAGCAGCTTGCTCCTCTGGGACACCATATATTTT | CASSLLLWDTIYF
TRBJ2-2 | TRBD2 | - | TRBV10-2 | TGCGCCAGCTCCCGTAACGGGAGGCTGTCCGGGGAGCTGTTTTTT | CASSRNGRLSGELFF
TRBJ2-3 | TRBD2 | - | TRBV6-5 | TGTGCCAGCAGTCGAAAGGGACTAGCGAAAGATACGCAGTATTTT | CASSRKGLAKDTQYF
TRBJ2-5 | TRBD1 | - | TRBV7-9 | TGTGCCAGCAGCCCTAGGGACAGGGGCCAAGAGACCCAGTACTTC | CASSPRDRGQETQYF
TRBJ2-1 | - | - | TRBV2 | TGTGCCAGCAGCTTCCTCGGGCCCTACAATGAGCAGTTCTTC | CASSFLGPYNEQFF
TRBJ2-2 | - | - | TRBV19 | TGTGCCAGTAGTGCGTCGACGGGAGCCCCCGACACCGGGGAGCTGTTTTTT | CASSASTGAPDTGELFF
TRBJ2-2 | - | - | TRBV9 | TGTGCCAGCAGCCCTCCGTGGGAGGCCGGGGAGCTGTTTTTT | CASSPPWEAGELFF
TRBJ2-5 | - | - | TRBV5-1 | TGCGCCAGCAGCCCCGGGAGGACAGGGAACCAAGAGACCCAGTACTTC | CASSPGRTGNQETQYF
TRBJ1-1 | - | - | TRBV18 | TGTGCCAGCTCACCCACAGAAAACACTGAAGCTTTCTTT | CASSPTENTEAFF
TRBJ2-2 | - | - | TRBV11-2 | TGTGCCAGCAGCTTAGATCTAGGATCGAACACCGGGGAGCTGTTTTTT | CASSLDLGSNTGELFF
TRBJ2-6 | - | - | TRBV6-1 | TGTGCCAGCAGTGAAATATGGGCCGGGGCCAACGTCCTGACTTTC | CASSEIWAGANVLTF
TRBJ1-1 | - | - | TRBV28 | TGTGCCAGCAGTTTCTATCCGGGTAGGGGTGAAGCTTTCTTT | CASSFYPGRGEAFF
TRBJ2-7 | - | once | TRBV18 | TGTGCCAGCTCCCCGAGGGGGGAGCCCTACGAGCAGTACTTC | CASSPRGEPYEQYF
TRBJ2-1 | - | - | TRBV6-5 | TGTGCCAGCAGTTACACCCGACTCTCCTCGGGGCAGTTCTTC | CASSYTRLSSGQFF
TRBJ2-1 | - | - | TRBV7-8 | TGTGCCAGCAGCTTACACGGGCGGGAGCAGTTCTTC | CASSLHGREQFF
TRBJ1-1 | - | - | TRBV19 | TGTGCCAGTAAAAGGGGGTCAGGGTTAGGGAACACTGAAGCTTTCTTT | CASKRGSGLGNTEAFF
TRBJ2-4 | TRBD2 | - | TRBV19 | TGTGCCAGTAGTCCAGCCGGGCGGGAGTCGGACATTCAGTACTTC | CASSPAGRESDIQYF
TRBJ2-1 | TRBD1 | - | TRBV27 | TGTGCCAGCAGTTTCATCGACAGGGTGGTGGAGCAGTTCTTC | CASSFIDRVVEQFF
TRBJ1-5 | - | - | TRBV2 | TGTGCCAGCAGTGAGGGCAGCTATAGCAATCAGCCCCAGCATTTT | CASSEGSYSNQPQHF